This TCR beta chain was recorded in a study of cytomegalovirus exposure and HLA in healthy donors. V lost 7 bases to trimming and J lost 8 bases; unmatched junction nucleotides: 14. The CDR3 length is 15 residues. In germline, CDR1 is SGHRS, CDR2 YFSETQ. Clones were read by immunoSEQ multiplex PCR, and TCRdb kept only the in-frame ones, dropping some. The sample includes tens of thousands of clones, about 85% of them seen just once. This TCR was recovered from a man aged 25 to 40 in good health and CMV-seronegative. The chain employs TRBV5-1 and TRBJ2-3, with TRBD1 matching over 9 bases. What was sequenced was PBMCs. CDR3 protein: CASPTRDRDLGTQYF. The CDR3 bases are TGCGCCAGCCCGACCCGGGACAGGGATCTCGGTACGCAGTATTTT.